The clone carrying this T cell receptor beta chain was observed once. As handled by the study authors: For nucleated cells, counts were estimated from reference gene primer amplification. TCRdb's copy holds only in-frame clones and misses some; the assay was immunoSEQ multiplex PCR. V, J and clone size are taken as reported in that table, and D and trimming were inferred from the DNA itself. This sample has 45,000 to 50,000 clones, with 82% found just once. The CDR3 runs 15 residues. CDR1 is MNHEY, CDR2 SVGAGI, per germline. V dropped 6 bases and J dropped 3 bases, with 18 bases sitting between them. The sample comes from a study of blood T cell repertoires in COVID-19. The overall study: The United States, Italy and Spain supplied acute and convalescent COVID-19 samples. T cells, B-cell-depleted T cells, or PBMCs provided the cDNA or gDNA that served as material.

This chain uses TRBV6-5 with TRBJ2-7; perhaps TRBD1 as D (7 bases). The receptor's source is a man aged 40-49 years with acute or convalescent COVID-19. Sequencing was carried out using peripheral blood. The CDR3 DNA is TGTGCCAGCAGGGCCACCGGAGGGGGCATCTACGAGCAGTACTTC. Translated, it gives CASRATGGGIYEQYF.